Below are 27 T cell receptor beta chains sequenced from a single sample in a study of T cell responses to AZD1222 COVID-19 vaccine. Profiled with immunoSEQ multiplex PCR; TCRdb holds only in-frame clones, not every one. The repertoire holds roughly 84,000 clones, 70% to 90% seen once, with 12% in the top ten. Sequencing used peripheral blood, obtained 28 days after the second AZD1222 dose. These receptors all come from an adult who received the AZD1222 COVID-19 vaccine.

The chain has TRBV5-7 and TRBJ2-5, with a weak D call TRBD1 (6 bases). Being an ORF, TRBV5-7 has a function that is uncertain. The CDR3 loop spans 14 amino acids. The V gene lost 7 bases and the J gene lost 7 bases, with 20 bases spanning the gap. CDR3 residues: CASLHMAGDGTQYF. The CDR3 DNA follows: TGTGCCAGCCTTCATATGGCAGGGGATGGGACCCAGTACTTC.

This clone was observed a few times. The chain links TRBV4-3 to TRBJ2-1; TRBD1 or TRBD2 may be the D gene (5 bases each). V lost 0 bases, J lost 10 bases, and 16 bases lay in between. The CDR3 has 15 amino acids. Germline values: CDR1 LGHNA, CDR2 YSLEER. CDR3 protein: CASSQDWGTSGEQFF. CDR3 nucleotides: TGCGCCAGCAGCCAAGATTGGGGGACCTCGGGGGAGCAGTTCTTC.

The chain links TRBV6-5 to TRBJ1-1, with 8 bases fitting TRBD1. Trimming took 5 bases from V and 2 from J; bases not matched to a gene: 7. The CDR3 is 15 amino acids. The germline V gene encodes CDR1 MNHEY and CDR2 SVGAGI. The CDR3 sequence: CASSIRDRGNTEAFF. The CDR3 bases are TGTGCCAGCAGTATCCGCGACAGGGGTAACACTGAAGCTTTCTTT.

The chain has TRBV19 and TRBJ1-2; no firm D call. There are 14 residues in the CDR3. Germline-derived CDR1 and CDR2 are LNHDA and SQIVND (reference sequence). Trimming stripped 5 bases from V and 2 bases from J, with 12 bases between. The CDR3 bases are TGTGCCAGTAGTGTCGGGAGAAAGAACTATGGCTACACCTTC. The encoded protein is CASSVGRKNYGYTF.

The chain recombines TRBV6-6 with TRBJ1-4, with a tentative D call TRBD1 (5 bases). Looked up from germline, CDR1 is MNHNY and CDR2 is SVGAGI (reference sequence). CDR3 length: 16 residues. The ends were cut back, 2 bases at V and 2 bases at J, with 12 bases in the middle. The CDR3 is CASSYTSGSTNEKLFF. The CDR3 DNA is TGTGCCAGCAGTTACACCTCAGGGAGTACTAATGAAAAACTGTTTTTT.

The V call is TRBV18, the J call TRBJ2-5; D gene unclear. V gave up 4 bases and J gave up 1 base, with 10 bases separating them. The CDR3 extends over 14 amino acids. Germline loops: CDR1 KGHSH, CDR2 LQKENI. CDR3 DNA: TGTGCCAGCTCACTATCGGGTTCCCAAGAGACCCAGTACTTC. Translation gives CASSLSGSQETQYF.

As DNA, the CDR3 is TGTGCCAGCAGCAAACGTATTGGGGGGGCCGCAGTCAATGAGCAGTTCTTC. It encodes CASSKRIGGAAVNEQFF. J is TRBJ2-1 and V is TRBV5-6; D is possibly TRBD2 (7 bases). Trimming stripped 4 bases from V and 6 bases from J, with 23 bases between. This CDR3 spans 17 amino acids. Germline CDR1 and CDR2: SGHDT and YYEEEE.

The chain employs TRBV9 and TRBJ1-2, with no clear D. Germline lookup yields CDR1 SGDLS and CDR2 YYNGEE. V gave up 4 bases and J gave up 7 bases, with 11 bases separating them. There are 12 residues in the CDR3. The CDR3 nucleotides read TGTGCCAGCAGCCCCAATCTTGGTGGCTACACCTTC. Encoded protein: CASSPNLGGYTF.

In DNA form, the CDR3 reads TGTGCCAGCAGCCCCGGTTCGAACTACGAGCAGTACTTC. Translated, it gives CASSPGSNYEQYF. The chain uses TRBV3-1 (or the pseudogene TRBV3-2) and TRBJ2-7; D is ambiguous. This CDR3 has 13 amino acids. CDR1 and CDR2 (germline): LGHDT, YNNKEL (reference sequence). Trimming removed 4 bases at V and 3 bases at J, with 10 bases between.

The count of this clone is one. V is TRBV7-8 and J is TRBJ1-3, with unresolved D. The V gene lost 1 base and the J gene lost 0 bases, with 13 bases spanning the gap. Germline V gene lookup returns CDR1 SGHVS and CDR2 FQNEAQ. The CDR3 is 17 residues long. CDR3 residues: CASSLVAGPSSGNTIYF. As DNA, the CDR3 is TGTGCCAGCAGCTTAGTTGCAGGACCAAGCTCTGGAAACACCATATATTTT.

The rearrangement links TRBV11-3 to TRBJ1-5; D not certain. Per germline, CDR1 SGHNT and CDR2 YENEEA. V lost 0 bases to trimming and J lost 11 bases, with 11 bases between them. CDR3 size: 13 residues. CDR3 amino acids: CASSLDRISTQHF. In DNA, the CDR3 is TGTGCCAGCAGCTTAGATCGGATATCAACCCAGCATTTT.

CDR3 region: CASSADRGKFEQYF. CDR3 bases: TGTGCCAGCAGTGCCGACAGGGGGAAGTTCGAGCAGTACTTC. The rearrangement joins TRBV28 to TRBJ2-7; TRBD1 aligns across 9 bases. V lost 5 bases and J lost 6; bases outside the gene matches: 8. This CDR3 is 14 amino acids long. Germline lookup yields CDR1 MDHEN and CDR2 SYDVKM.

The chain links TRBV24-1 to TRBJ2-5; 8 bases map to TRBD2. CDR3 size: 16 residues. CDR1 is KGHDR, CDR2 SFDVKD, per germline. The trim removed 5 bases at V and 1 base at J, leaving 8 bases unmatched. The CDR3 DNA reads TGTGCCACCAGTGTCTTAGCTAGCGGGTCCCAAGAGACCCAGTACTTC. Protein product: CATSVLASGSQETQYF.

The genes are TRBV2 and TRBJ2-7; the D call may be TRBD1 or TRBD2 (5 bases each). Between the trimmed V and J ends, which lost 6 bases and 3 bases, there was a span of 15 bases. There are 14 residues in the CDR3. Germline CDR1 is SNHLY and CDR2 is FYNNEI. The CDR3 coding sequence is TGTGCCAGCAGCGGGACCATCCTCAACTACGAGCAGTACTTC. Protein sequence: CASSGTILNYEQYF.

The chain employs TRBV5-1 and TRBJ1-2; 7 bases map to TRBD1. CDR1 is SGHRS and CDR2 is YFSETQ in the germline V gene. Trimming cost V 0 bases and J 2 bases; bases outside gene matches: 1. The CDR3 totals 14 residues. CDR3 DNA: TGCGCCAGCAGCTTGGGGGGACAGAACTATGGCTACACCTTC. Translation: CASSLGGQNYGYTF.

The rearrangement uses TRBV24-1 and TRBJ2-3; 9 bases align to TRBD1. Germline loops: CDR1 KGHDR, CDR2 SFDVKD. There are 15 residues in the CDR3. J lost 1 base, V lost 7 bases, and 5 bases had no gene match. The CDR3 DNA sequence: TGTGCCACCAGCGGACAGGGGTCCGGCACAGATACGCAGTATTTT. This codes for CATSGQGSGTDTQYF.

The CDR3 DNA is TGTGCCAGCCGAGGGGTTAGCGAGTCAGATACGCAGTATTTT. It yields the protein CASRGVSESDTQYF. V and J are TRBV28 and TRBJ2-3, with D possibly being TRBD1 or TRBD2 (5 bases each). The CDR3 is made up of 14 amino acids. Germline V gene lookup returns CDR1 MDHEN and CDR2 SYDVKM. V lost 8 bases and J lost 4, with 16 bases in between.

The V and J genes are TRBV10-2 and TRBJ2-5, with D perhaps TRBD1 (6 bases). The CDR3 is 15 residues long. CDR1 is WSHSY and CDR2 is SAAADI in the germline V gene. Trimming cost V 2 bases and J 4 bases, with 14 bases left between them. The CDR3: CASSEMGARGETQYF. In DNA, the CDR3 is TGCGCCAGCAGTGAGATGGGGGCCCGAGGAGAGACCCAGTACTTC.

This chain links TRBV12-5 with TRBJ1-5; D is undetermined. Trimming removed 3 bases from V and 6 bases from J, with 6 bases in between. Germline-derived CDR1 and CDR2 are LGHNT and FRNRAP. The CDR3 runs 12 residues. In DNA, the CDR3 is TGTGCTAGTGGTTTAGGGAGTCAGCCCCAGCATTTT. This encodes CASGLGSQPQHF.

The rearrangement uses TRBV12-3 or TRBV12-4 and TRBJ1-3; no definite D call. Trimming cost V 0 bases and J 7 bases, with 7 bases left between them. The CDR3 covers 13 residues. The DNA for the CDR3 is TGTGCCAGCAGTTTAGCCCTCGGGAACACCATATATTTT. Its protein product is CASSLALGNTIYF.

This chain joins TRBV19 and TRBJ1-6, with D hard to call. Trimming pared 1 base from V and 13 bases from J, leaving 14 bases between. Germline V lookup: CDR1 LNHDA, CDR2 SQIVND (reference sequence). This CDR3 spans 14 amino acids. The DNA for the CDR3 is TGTGCCAGTAGTATAGGAACAGATGGCCGGCCCCTCCACTTT. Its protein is CASSIGTDGRPLHF.

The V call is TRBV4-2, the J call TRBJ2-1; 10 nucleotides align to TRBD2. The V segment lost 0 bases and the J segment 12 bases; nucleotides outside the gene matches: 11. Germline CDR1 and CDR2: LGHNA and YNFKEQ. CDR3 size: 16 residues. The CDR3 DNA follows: TGTGCCAGCAGCCAAGAGGTCCTAGCGGGAGATCGTGTGCAGTTCTTC. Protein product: CASSQEVLAGDRVQFF.

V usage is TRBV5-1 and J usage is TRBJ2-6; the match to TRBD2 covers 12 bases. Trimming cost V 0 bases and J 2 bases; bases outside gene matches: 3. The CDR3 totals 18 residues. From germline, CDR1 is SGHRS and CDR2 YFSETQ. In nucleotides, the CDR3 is TGCGCCAGCAGCTTGGGGCGGACTAGCGGGACTGGGGCCAACGTCCTGACTTTC. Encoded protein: CASSLGRTSGTGANVLTF.

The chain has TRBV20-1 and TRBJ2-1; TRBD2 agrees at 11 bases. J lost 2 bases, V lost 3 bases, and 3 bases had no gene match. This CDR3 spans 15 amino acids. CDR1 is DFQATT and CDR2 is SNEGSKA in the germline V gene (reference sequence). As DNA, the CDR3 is TGCAGTGCTAGTCTAGCGGGAGGAACCTACAATGAGCAGTTCTTC. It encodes CSASLAGGTYNEQFF.

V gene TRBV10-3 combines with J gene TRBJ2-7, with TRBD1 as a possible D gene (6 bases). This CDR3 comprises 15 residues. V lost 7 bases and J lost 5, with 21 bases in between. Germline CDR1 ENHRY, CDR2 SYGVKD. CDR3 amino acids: CAITLEGQGINEQYF. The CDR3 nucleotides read TGTGCCATCACTTTAGAGGGGCAGGGGATCAACGAGCAGTACTTC.

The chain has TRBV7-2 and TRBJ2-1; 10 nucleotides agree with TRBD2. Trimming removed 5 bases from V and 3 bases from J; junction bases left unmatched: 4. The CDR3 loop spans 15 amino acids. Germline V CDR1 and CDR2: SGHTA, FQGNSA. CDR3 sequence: CASSKTSGDYNEQFF. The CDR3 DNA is TGTGCCAGCAGCAAAACTAGCGGGGACTACAATGAGCAGTTCTTC.

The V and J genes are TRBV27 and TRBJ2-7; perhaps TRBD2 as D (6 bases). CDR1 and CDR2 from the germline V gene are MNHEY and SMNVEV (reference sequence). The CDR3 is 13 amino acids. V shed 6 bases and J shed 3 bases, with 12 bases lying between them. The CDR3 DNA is TGTGCCAGCAGCTGGGGCGGGGTCTACGAGCAGTACGTC. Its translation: CASSWGGVYEQYV.